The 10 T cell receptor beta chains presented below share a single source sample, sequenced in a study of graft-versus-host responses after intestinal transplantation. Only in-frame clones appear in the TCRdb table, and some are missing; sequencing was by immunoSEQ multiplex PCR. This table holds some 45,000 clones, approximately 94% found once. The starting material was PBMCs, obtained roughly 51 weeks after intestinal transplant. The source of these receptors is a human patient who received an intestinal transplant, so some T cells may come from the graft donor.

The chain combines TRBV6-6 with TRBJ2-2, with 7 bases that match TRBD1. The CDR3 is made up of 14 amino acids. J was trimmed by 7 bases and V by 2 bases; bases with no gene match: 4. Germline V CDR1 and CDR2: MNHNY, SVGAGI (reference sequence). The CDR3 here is CASSYRGQSGELFF. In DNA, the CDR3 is TGTGCCAGCAGTTACAGGGGGCAAAGCGGGGAGCTGTTTTTT.

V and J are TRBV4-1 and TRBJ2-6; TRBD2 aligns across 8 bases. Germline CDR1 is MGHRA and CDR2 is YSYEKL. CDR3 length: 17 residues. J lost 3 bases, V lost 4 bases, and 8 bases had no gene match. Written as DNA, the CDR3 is TGCGCCAGCAGCCCCCTGGGACTAGGAGTTGGGGCCAACGTCCTGACTTTC. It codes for CASSPLGLGVGANVLTF.

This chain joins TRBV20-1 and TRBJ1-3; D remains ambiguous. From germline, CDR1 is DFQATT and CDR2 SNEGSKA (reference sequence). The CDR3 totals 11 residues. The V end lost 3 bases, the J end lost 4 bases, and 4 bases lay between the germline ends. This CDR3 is CSASRGNTIYF. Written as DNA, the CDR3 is TGCAGTGCTAGTAGAGGAAACACCATATATTTT.

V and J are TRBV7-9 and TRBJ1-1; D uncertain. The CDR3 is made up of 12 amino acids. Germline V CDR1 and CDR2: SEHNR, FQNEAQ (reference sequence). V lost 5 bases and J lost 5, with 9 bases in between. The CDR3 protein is CASSLPLTEAFF. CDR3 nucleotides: TGTGCCAGCAGCCTACCTTTGACTGAAGCTTTCTTT. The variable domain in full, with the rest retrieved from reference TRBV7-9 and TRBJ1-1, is DTGVSQNPRHKITKRGQNVTFRCDPISEHNRLYWYRQTLGQGPEFLTYFQNEAQLEKSRLLSDRFSAERPKGSFSTLEIQRTEQGDSAMYLCASSLPLTEAFFGQGTRLTVV.

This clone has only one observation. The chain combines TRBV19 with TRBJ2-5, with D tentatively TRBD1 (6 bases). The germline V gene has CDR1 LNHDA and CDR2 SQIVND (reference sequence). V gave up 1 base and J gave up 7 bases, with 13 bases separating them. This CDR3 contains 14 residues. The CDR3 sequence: CASSIGYRDATQYF. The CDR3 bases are TGTGCCAGTAGTATAGGTTACAGGGATGCGACCCAGTACTTC. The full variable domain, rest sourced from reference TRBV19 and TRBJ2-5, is DGGITQSPKYLFRKEGQNVTLSCEQNLNHDAMYWYRQDPGQGLRLIYYSQIVNDFQKGDIAEGYSVSREKKESFPLTVTSAQKNPTAFYLCASSIGYRDATQYFGPGTRLLVL.

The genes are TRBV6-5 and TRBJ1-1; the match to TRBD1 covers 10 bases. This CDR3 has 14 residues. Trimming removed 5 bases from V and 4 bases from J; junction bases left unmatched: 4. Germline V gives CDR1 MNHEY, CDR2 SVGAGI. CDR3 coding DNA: TGTGCCAGCAGTCCCGGGACAGGGGCCACTGAAGCTTTCTTT. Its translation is CASSPGTGATEAFF.

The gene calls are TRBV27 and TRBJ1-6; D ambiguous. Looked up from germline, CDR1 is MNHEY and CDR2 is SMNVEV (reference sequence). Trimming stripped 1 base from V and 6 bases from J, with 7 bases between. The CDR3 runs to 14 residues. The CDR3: CASSLLEINSPLHF. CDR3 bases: TGTGCCAGCAGTTTATTAGAGATTAATTCACCCCTCCACTTT.

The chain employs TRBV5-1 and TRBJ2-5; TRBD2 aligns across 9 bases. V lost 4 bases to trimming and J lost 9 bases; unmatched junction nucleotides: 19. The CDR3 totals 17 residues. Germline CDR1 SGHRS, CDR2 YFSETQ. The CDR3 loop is CASSPSPRASGASAQYF. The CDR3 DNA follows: TGCGCCAGCAGCCCATCCCCCCGGGCTAGCGGGGCCTCGGCCCAGTACTTC.

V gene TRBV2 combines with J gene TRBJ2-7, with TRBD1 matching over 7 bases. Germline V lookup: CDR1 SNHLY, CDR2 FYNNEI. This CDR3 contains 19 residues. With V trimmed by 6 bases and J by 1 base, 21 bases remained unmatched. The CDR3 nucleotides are TGTGCCAGCAGCGTTATAAGCGGACGGACAGGCGGTTCGTCCTACGAGCAGTACTTC. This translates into CASSVISGRTGGSSYEQYF. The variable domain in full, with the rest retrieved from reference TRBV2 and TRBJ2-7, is EPEVTQTPSHQVTQMGQEVILRCVPISNHLYFYWYRQILGQKVEFLVSFYNNEISEKSEIFDDQFSVERPDGSNFTLKIRSTKLEDSAMYFCASSVISGRTGGSSYEQYFGPGTRLTVT.

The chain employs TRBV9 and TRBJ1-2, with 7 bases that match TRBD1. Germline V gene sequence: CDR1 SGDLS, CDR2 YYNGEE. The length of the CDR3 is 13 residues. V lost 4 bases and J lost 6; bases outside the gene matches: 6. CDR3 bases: TGTGCCAGCAGCCTTGACAGGGAGAATGGCTACACCTTC. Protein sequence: CASSLDRENGYTF.